This TCR beta chain was captured by sequencing in a study of tumor-infiltrating lymphocytes in oesophageal squamous cell carcinoma. The CDR3 runs to 13 residues. CDR1 is SGHTA and CDR2 is FQGNSA in the germline V gene. In TCRdb, the PCR reads were re-called with MiXCR into one record per CDR3 protein. Among some 15,000 distinct CDR3 sequences listed, around half were seen once. The rearrangement uses TRBV7-2 and TRBJ2-1; D is perhaps TRBD1 (6 bases). The J call may be in error: the DNA end matches TRBJ2-5 better. The sample comprised esophageal tumor tissue. The TCR comes from a female donor with esophageal squamous cell carcinoma. The CDR3 protein is CASSGQTQETQYF. The CDR3 nucleotides read TGTGCCAGCAGCGGACAGACACAAGAGACCCAGTACTTC.